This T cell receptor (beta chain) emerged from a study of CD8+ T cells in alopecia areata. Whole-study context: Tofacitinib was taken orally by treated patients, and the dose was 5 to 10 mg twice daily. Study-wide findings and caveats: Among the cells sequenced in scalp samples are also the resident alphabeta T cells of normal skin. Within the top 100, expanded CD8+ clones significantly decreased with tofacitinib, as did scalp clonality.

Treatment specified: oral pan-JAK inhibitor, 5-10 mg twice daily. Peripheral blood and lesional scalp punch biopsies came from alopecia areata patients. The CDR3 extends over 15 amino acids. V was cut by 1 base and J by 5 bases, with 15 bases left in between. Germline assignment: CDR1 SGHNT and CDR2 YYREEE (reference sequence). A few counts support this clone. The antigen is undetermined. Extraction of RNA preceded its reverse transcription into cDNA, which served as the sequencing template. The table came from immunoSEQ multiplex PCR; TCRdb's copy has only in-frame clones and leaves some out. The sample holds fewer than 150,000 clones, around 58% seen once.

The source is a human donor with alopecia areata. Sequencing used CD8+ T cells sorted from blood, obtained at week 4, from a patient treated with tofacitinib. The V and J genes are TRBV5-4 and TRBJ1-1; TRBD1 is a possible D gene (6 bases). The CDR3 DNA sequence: TGTGCCAGCAGCTTGACTCGGGAAACAGGGACTGAAGCTTTCTTT. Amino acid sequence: CASSLTRETGTEAFF. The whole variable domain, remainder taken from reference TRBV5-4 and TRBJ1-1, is ETGVTQSPTHLIKTRGQQVTLRCSSQSGHNTVSWYQQALGQGPQFIFQYYREEENGRGNFPPRFSGLQFPNYSSELNVNALELDDSALYLCASSLTRETGTEAFFGQGTRLTVV.